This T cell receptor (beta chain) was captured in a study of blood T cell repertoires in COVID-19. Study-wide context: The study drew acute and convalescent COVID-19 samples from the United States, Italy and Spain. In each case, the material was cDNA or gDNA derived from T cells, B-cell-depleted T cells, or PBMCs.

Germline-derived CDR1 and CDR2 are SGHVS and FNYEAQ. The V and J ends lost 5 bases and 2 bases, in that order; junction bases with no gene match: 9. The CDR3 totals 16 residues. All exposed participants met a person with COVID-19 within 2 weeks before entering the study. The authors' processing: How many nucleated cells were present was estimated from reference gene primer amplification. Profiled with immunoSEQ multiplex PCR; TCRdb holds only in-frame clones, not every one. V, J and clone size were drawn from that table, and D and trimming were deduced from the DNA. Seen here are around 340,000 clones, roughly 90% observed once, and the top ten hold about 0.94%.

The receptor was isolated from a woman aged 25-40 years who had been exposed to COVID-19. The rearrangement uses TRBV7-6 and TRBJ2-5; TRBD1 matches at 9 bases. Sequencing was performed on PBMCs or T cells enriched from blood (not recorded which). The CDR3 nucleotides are TGTGCCAGCAGCATAGGCCTGGGGACAGGGCAAGAGACCCAGTACTTC. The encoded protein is CASSIGLGTGQETQYF. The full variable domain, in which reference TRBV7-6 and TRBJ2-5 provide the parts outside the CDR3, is GAGVSQSPRYKVTKRGQDVALRCDPISGHVSLYWYRQALGQGPEFLTYFNYEAQQDKSGLPNDRFSAERPEGSISTLTIQRTEQRDSAMYRCASSIGLGTGQETQYFGPGTRLLVL.